The 10 T cell receptor beta chains listed next were all sequenced from one sample in a study of blood T cell repertoires in COVID-19. Using immunoSEQ multiplex PCR, the repertoire was profiled, and TCRdb retains in-frame clones only, with some absent. The sample has 140,000 to 150,000 clones; more than 75% are singletons. Sequencing was performed on peripheral blood. All receptors derive from a man aged 60-69 years with active or convalescent COVID-19.

The chain uses TRBV29-1 and TRBJ1-2; D is uncertain. The CDR3 loop spans 12 amino acids. Per germline, CDR1 SQVTM and CDR2 ANQGSEA. Deletions cut 1 base from V and 5 bases from J, with 8 bases between. For the CDR3, the DNA is TGCAGCGTTGAAGGTGGGAGGTATGGCTACACCTTC. It specifies CSVEGGRYGYTF. Full variable domain (rest looked up from reference TRBV29-1 and TRBJ1-2): SAVISQKPSRDICQRGTSLTIQCQVDSQVTMMFWYRQQPGQSLTLIATANQGSEATYESGFVIDKFPISRPNLTFSTLTVSNMSPEDSSIYLCSVEGGRYGYTFGSGTRLTVV.

This clone was picked up a small number of times. The chain is built from TRBV2 and TRBJ1-3, with TRBD1 matching 7 bases. After removal of 2 bases from V and 0 bases from J, the junction contained 1 base not matched to a gene. CDR1 is SNHLY, CDR2 FYNNEI, per germline. There are 15 residues in the CDR3. DNA for the CDR3: TGTGCCAGCAGTGAATACAGGGGCTCTGGAAACACCATATATTTT. Residues: CASSEYRGSGNTIYF.

The chain carries TRBV9 and TRBJ1-3; maybe TRBD1 (5 bases). The germline V and J ends were trimmed by 0 bases and 2 bases, with 15 bases remaining between them. Looked up from germline, CDR1 is SGDLS and CDR2 is YYNGEE. The CDR3 sequence is 17 residues long. In DNA, the CDR3 is TGTGCCAGCAGCGTAGCCCCGGCAGGGTTAGCTGGAAACACCATATATTTT. Its translation: CASSVAPAGLAGNTIYF.

The chain is built from TRBV30 and TRBJ2-7, with a tentative D call TRBD1 (5 bases). Trimming pared 4 bases from V and 4 bases from J, leaving 8 bases between. The germline V gene encodes CDR1 GTSNPN and CDR2 SVGIG (reference sequence). The CDR3 is 11 residues long. CDR3 amino acids: CAWTQGYEQYF. The DNA of the CDR3 is TGTGCCTGGACGCAGGGTTACGAGCAGTACTTC.

The gene calls are TRBV6-5 and TRBJ2-7; 10 bases match TRBD1. Germline V gene sequence: CDR1 MNHEY, CDR2 SVGAGI. The CDR3 runs 15 residues. V was clipped by 4 bases and J by 2 bases; unmatched bases: 5. The CDR3 loop is CASSSRTGGTYEQYF. The CDR3 DNA follows: TGTGCCAGCAGTTCTAGGACAGGGGGGACCTACGAGCAGTACTTC.

This chain uses TRBV4-3 with TRBJ1-2; 7 nucleotides agree with TRBD1. V was pared by 0 bases and J by 5 bases, with 9 bases of the junction left unmatched. This CDR3 has 16 residues. Per germline, CDR1 LGHNA and CDR2 YSLEER. CDR3 nucleotides: TGCGCCAGCAGCCAAGATCTTCGGGACAGCTATTATGGCTACACCTTC. Protein: CASSQDLRDSYYGYTF.

The chain links TRBV10-3 to TRBJ2-2, with D possibly being TRBD1 (5 bases). There are 14 residues in the CDR3. Germline CDR1 ENHRY, CDR2 SYGVKD. V lost 0 bases and J 6 bases, leaving 8 bases between the germline ends. The CDR3 sequence: CAISESMTAGELFF. CDR3 nucleotides: TGTGCCATCAGTGAGTCGATGACAGCCGGGGAGCTGTTTTTT.

The genes are TRBV30 and TRBJ2-1; TRBD2 matches at 7 bases. Germline V gene sequence: CDR1 GTSNPN, CDR2 SVGIG (reference sequence). The junction had 14 bases not matched to a gene; V was cut back by 3 bases and J by 9 bases. The CDR3 is 15 residues long. The CDR3 loop is CAWSARASGVGEQFF. The DNA for the CDR3 is TGTGCCTGGAGCGCCCGGGCTAGCGGAGTTGGTGAGCAGTTCTTC.

This chain links TRBV28 with TRBJ2-3, with unresolved D. This CDR3 contains 17 residues. Trimming took 5 bases from V and 2 from J, leaving 20 bases between them. The germline V gene has CDR1 MDHEN and CDR2 SYDVKM. This chain's CDR3 is CASSPLLWRKATDTQYF. DNA of the CDR3: TGTGCCAGCAGTCCCCTACTCTGGCGGAAGGCCACAGATACGCAGTATTTT.

The rearrangement links TRBV4-1 to TRBJ2-3, with a possible D match to TRBD1 (6 bases). CDR1 is MGHRA, CDR2 YSYEKL, per germline. This CDR3 is built from 16 residues. Between the trimmed V and J ends, which lost 1 base and 2 bases, there was a span of 13 bases. This chain's CDR3 is CASSQAVTGITDTQYF. In DNA form, the CDR3 reads TGCGCCAGCAGCCAAGCCGTCACAGGGATCACAGATACGCAGTATTTT.